This TCR beta chain came from a study of tissue T cells after allogeneic stem cell transplantation. The time point denotes: mouse harvest day 7 after allogeneic transplant. Each mouse received 10^7 T-cell-depleted marrow cells plus 10^6 splenic CD5+ T cells by tail vein. This mouse GVHD model was MHC-mismatched B6 to BALB/c, profiled day 7 or 14. Assay used: immunoSEQ multiplex PCR; TCRdb lists only in-frame clones, some missing. This table holds thousands of clones, roughly 44% found once. Points from the study as a whole: Which tissue TCRs were alloreactive or antigen-specific was not determined. Some clones might be persisting host cells. In patients and mice, blood and spleen missed much of tissue repertoire. Shared clones across patients were few; motif clustering revealed tissue-specific shared signatures.

Notes on this clone: The antigen remains undetermined. Gene names are the mouse ones. The same CDR3 also results from other DNA sequences found in this sample.

Specimen: skin. The sequence derives from a female BALB/c mouse given C57BL/6 T cells with graft-versus-host disease after an allogeneic hematopoietic cell transplant.

Here the CDR3 reads CASSRQGNTGQLYF. The DNA read from the CDR3 is TGTGCCAGCAGTCGACAGGGAAACACCGGGCAGCTCTAC. V is TRBV26 and J is TRBJ2-2; TRBD1 aligns across 7 bases. The read halts 1 residue ahead of the CDR3 end, with the missing end drawn from the germline J gene. Trimming cost V 4 bases and J 1 base; bases outside gene matches: 0. CDR3 length equals 14 residues. CDR1 is KGHPV and CDR2 is FQNQEV in the germline V gene (reference sequence).